A selection of T cell receptor beta chains follows, all from one sample in a study of blood T cell repertoires in COVID-19. Only in-frame clones appear in the TCRdb table, and some are missing; sequencing was by immunoSEQ multiplex PCR. This table has 200,000 to 250,000 clones, roughly 80% appearing once. Material: peripheral blood. Receptors originate from a woman older than 75 with COVID-19, enrolled during active disease. Both conserved end residues are part of each CDR3. Each record gives: V gene, D gene, J gene, clone size, CDR3 length, CDR3 protein, CDR3 DNA. A D gene is named only where the DNA matches it firmly. Size is stated for part of the rows, as once, few or many counts, or as a class when the clone is expanded.

>TRBV28|TRBD2|TRBJ2-1|.|14
CASQSGRAPNEQFF
TGTGCCAGCCAAAGCGGGAGGGCCCCCAATGAGCAGTTCTTC
>TRBV5-1|TRBD1|TRBJ2-5|.|15
CASSLDPGTGETQYF
TGCGCCAGCAGCTTGGATCCAGGGACAGGGGAGACCCAGTACTTC
>TRBV6-6|TRBD1|TRBJ1-1|few|14
CASSFSGTGNEAFF
TGTGCCAGCAGTTTCTCCGGGACAGGGAATGAAGCTTTCTTT
>TRBV3-1/TRBV3-2|.|TRBJ1-4|.|13
CASSQRVGEKLFF
TGTGCCAGCAGCCAGAGGGTAGGCGAAAAACTGTTTTTT
>TRBV24-1|TRBD2|TRBJ2-1|.|13
CATGGSSYNEQFF
TGTGCCACCGGCGGGAGCTCCTACAATGAGCAGTTCTTC
>TRBV6-5|.|TRBJ1-1|.|15
CASSRPGGKNTEAFF
TGTGCCAGCAGTCGTCCCGGGGGGAAGAACACTGAAGCTTTCTTT
>TRBV4-2|.|TRBJ1-4|.|14
CASSRGTTNEKLFF
TGTGCCAGCAGCAGGGGCACAACTAATGAAAAACTGTTTTTT
>TRBV7-2|TRBD1|TRBJ1-5|few|15
CASSSQGVSNQPQHF
TGTGCCAGCAGCTCGCAGGGGGTGAGCAATCAGCCCCAGCATTTT
>TRBV27|TRBD1|TRBJ2-7|.|15
CASKDRGRGAKEQYF
TGTGCCAGCAAAGACAGGGGCAGGGGTGCCAAGGAGCAGTACTTC
>TRBV20-1|TRBD1|TRBJ1-1|.|11
CGTGQGLNAFF
TGCGGTACCGGACAGGGTTTGAACGCTTTCTTT
>TRBV5-6|TRBD1|TRBJ1-1|.|13
CASSPDRASEAFF
TGTGCCAGCAGCCCAGACAGGGCCTCTGAAGCTTTCTTT
>TRBV2|.|TRBJ1-6|.|15
CASSPRPGSSSPLHF
TGTGCCAGCAGTCCAAGACCGGGTTCCAGTTCACCCCTCCACTTT
>TRBV21-1|.|TRBJ1-5|.|24
CASSKLATNPVGRGKHIASQPQHF
TGTGCCAGCAGCAAATTAGCGACCAATCCGGTGGGCAGGGGGAAACACATTGCAAGTCAGCCCCAGCATTTT
>TRBV13|TRBD1|TRBJ1-6|.|15
CASSSRTGDNSPLHF
TGTGCCAGCAGCTCTCGGACAGGGGATAATTCACCCCTCCACTTT
>TRBV10-3|TRBD2|TRBJ2-1|.|13
CATAGTSGLGQFF
TGTGCCACCGCCGGGACTAGCGGCCTTGGGCAGTTCTTC
>TRBV5-6|.|TRBJ2-5|.|15
CASSLYRDPQETQYF
TGTGCCAGCAGCTTGTACCGGGATCCCCAAGAGACCCAGTACTTC
>TRBV27|.|TRBJ1-1|.|15
CASSLNGDTRLVAFF
TGTGCCAGCAGTTTAAACGGGGACACCCGTTTGGTAGCTTTCTTT
>TRBV20-1|.|TRBJ2-7|.|11
CSASLAHEQYF
TGCAGTGCTTCACTAGCCCACGAGCAGTACTTC
>TRBV25-1|.|TRBJ1-6|.|15
CASSKRDGRNSPLHF
TGTGCCAGCAGTAAGCGGGACGGCAGGAATTCACCCCTCCACTTT
>TRBV10-3|.|TRBJ1-1|.|14
CATKTGTGNTEAFF
TGTGCCACCAAGACCGGTACAGGGAACACTGAAGCTTTCTTT
>TRBV18|TRBD1|TRBJ2-5|.|15
CASSLRRTGLETQYF
TGTGCCAGCTCACTCAGGCGGACAGGCTTAGAGACCCAGTACTTC
>TRBV30|TRBD1|TRBJ1-1|.|12
CAWSPQGAEAFF
TGTGCCTGGAGTCCTCAGGGGGCTGAAGCTTTCTTT
>TRBV2|TRBD2|TRBJ2-2|.|16
CASSYGTSGNTGELFF
TGTGCCAGCAGTTACGGGACTAGCGGGAACACCGGGGAGCTGTTTTTT
>TRBV5-5|.|TRBJ1-1|few|16
CASSKHTELMNTEAFF
TGTGCCAGCAGCAAACATACAGAGCTAATGAACACTGAAGCTTTCTTT
>TRBV18|TRBD1|TRBJ1-5|.|18
CASSPPGQGFTSNQPQHF
TGTGCCAGCTCACCCCCGGGACAGGGCTTCACTAGCAATCAGCCCCAGCATTTT
>TRBV5-6|TRBD1|TRBJ2-5|.|13
CASSRGQEETQYF
TGTGCCAGCAGCCGCGGACAGGAGGAGACCCAGTACTTC
>TRBV9|.|TRBJ1-2|once|14
CASSVAQGNYGYTF
TGTGCCAGCAGCGTAGCTCAGGGTAACTATGGCTACACCTTC
>TRBV7-2|TRBD1|TRBJ1-1|few|15
CASSLGGTGNTEAFF
TGTGCCAGCAGCTTAGGGGGGACAGGGAACACTGAAGCTTTCTTT
>TRBV6-2/TRBV6-3|.|TRBJ1-5|.|15
CASSAQGLSNQPQHF
TGTGCCAGCAGCGCCCAGGGTTTGAGCAATCAGCCCCAGCATTTT
>TRBV28|.|TRBJ1-2|.|15
CASSLSNRPNYGYTF
TGTGCCAGCAGTTTATCGAACAGGCCGAACTATGGCTACACCTTC
>TRBV6-6|.|TRBJ2-7|.|14
CASIPWAGSYEQYF
TGTGCCAGCATACCCTGGGCGGGGTCCTACGAGCAGTACTTC
>TRBV5-4|TRBD2|TRBJ2-1|.|19
CASSSGGPSPTSSYNEQFF
TGTGCCAGCAGCTCGGGGGGACCTAGCCCTACAAGCTCCTACAATGAGCAGTTCTTC
>TRBV5-6|.|TRBJ1-1|.|14
CASSFEGGRTEAFF
TGTGCCAGCAGCTTTGAGGGAGGACGCACTGAAGCTTTCTTT
>TRBV5-4|.|TRBJ2-3|.|14
CASSFRDSPDTQYF
TGTGCCAGCAGCTTCCGGGACTCCCCGGATACGCAGTATTTT
>TRBV15|TRBD1|TRBJ2-7|.|15
CATSTGGRGSYEQYF
TGTGCCACCAGCACAGGGGGCAGGGGGAGCTACGAGCAGTACTTC
>TRBV6-5|TRBD1|TRBJ2-6|.|15
CASSLTGAGANVLTF
TGTGCCAGCAGTTTAACAGGGGCTGGGGCCAACGTCCTGACTTTC
>TRBV4-3|.|TRBJ1-2|.|15
CASSQDISANYGYTF
TGCGCCAGCAGCCAAGATATATCCGCGAACTATGGCTACACCTTC
>TRBV7-2|.|TRBJ1-4|.|15
CASRRGGAGGEKLFF
TGTGCCAGCAGGCGGGGGGGAGCCGGCGGTGAAAAACTGTTTTTT
>TRBV27|TRBD1|TRBJ2-7|.|15
CASSAPGQGAWEQYF
TGTGCCAGCAGTGCACCGGGACAGGGGGCGTGGGAGCAGTACTTC
>TRBV5-1|TRBD1|TRBJ2-5|.|14
CASSRGQVEETQYF
TGCGCCAGCAGCCGGGGACAGGTTGAAGAGACCCAGTACTTC
>TRBV6-5|.|TRBJ1-2|.|15
CAVHRVGAVMDGYTF
TGTGCCGTCCACAGGGTAGGGGCTGTGATGGATGGCTACACCTTC
>TRBV10-3|.|TRBJ1-6|once|13
CAIRAGTNSPLHF
TGTGCCATCAGAGCAGGTACAAATTCACCCCTCCACTTT
>TRBV28|.|TRBJ2-1|.|12
CASSSLHNEQFF
TGTGCCAGCAGTTCACTGCACAATGAGCAGTTCTTC
>TRBV5-5|TRBD1|TRBJ2-1|.|14
CASSLRTGVNEQFF
TGTGCCAGCAGCTTAAGGACAGGGGTAAATGAGCAGTTCTTC
>TRBV18|.|TRBJ1-6|.|16
CASSPRLARDNSPLHF
TGTGCCAGCTCACCACGCCTAGCGAGGGACAATTCACCCCTCCACTTT
>TRBV30|.|TRBJ2-1|.|13
CAWSVLAPGEQFF
TGTGCTTGGAGTGTACTAGCCCCGGGGGAGCAGTTCTTC
>TRBV30|.|TRBJ1-2|once|12
CAWSVSQFGYTF
TGTGCCTGGAGTGTAAGTCAGTTTGGCTACACCTTC
>TRBV18|.|TRBJ1-6|once|13
CASSPDSESPLHF
TGTGCCAGCTCACCGGATTCGGAGTCACCCCTCCACTTT
>TRBV3-1/TRBV3-2|.|TRBJ2-1|.|13
CASSQLVTNEQFF
TGTGCCAGCAGCCAACTAGTAACCAATGAGCAGTTCTTC
>TRBV24-1|TRBD2|TRBJ2-1|.|16
CATSDRVGTSGKEQFF
TGTGCCACCAGTGATAGGGTGGGGACTAGCGGGAAGGAGCAGTTCTTC
>TRBV19|.|TRBJ1-5|.|15
CASSIYRTSNQPQHF
TGTGCCAGTAGTATATACAGGACTAGCAATCAGCCCCAGCATTTT
>TRBV4-3|.|TRBJ1-3|.|15
CASSLDSSSGNTIYF
TGCGCCAGCAGCTTGGACAGTTCCTCTGGAAACACCATATATTTT
>TRBV27|.|TRBJ1-1|.|15
CASSPRGWLNTEAFF
TGTGCCAGCAGTCCTCGGGGATGGCTGAACACTGAAGCTTTCTTT
>TRBV5-1|.|TRBJ2-7|once|13
CASSLAGYYEQYF
TGCGCCAGCAGCTTGGCAGGGTACTACGAGCAGTACTTC
>TRBV19|TRBD1|TRBJ1-1|many|14
CASSWGQGASEAFF
TGTGCCAGTAGTTGGGGACAGGGGGCGTCTGAAGCTTTCTTT
>TRBV5-1|TRBD1|TRBJ1-2|.|13
CASSTDGTGGYTF
TGCGCCAGCAGCACGGACGGGACAGGCGGCTACACCTTC
>TRBV7-9|TRBD1|TRBJ1-5|.|14
CASSRDRGDQPQHF
TGTGCCAGCAGCCGAGACAGGGGGGATCAGCCCCAGCATTTT